This T cell receptor (beta chain) was profiled in a study of CD8 T cells in ankylosing spondylitis (dated by TCRdb to the late 2010s). About the full investigation: The study set out to find disease-linked TCR variants by profiling T cell receptor beta repertoires in ankylosing spondylitis patients and healthy donors. Peripheral blood was sampled, and synovial fluid was additionally collected from ankylosing spondylitis patients. In total, the full study cohort was made up of 100 to 140 healthy donors and 25 ankylosing spondylitis patients.

At the junction V is shortened by 5 bases and J by 1 base, with 20 bases in between. Counted from cysteine to phenylalanine, this CDR3 has 17 amino acids. The read is trimmed to its CDR3 DNA, 51 bases read in frame from base 1. CDR1 and CDR2 were assigned from the germline V gene as SGHNT and YENEEA. To note about this clonotype: Its antigen target is currently unknown. One base away there is no much larger clone; base qualities are not given.

Sequencing was carried out with an Illumina HiSeq 2500. Quantitative 5'-RACE with molecular barcodes was used to prepare TCR beta libraries. From the authors' description of their analysis: A new computational method based on a probabilistic model of VDJ rearrangement was used to identify disease-linked TCR variants. The public reads were reprocessed in TCRdb via fastp at Q25 and MiXCR, keeping in-frame beta chains. Identical CDR3 proteins give one entry, which carries the most common genes and DNA. TCRdb, not the authors, supplied the V and J calls. The sample data list 220,000 or so distinct CDR3 sequences, and around 16% of these were observed just once. The ten most abundant clones make up roughly 43% of the sample. General findings and caveats noted by the study authors: A TCR beta motif made up of fewer than 10 highly homologous amino acid variants appeared to be characteristic of blood from ankylosing spondylitis patients. Some motif variants had previously been reported in the synovial fluid and blood of reactive arthritis patients, which suggests shared mechanisms of disease initiation. Significant enrichment of the disease-linked clones was reported in matched synovial fluid samples from ankylosing spondylitis patients. The disease-linked clones showed a CD8+ phenotype and occurred at relatively low frequencies in peripheral blood.

The sequence was collected from a male donor with ankylosing spondylitis. The rearrangement joined TRBV11-3 to TRBJ2-5; the D gene is possibly TRBD1, with 5 bases matching. What was sequenced was blood, either unsorted or a sorted T cell fraction (not recorded which). The CDR3 loop reads CASSPLEPGFIQETQYF. The nucleotide sequence is TGTGCCAGCAGCCCCCTAGAGCCAGGGTTCATCCAAGAGACCCAGTACTTC.